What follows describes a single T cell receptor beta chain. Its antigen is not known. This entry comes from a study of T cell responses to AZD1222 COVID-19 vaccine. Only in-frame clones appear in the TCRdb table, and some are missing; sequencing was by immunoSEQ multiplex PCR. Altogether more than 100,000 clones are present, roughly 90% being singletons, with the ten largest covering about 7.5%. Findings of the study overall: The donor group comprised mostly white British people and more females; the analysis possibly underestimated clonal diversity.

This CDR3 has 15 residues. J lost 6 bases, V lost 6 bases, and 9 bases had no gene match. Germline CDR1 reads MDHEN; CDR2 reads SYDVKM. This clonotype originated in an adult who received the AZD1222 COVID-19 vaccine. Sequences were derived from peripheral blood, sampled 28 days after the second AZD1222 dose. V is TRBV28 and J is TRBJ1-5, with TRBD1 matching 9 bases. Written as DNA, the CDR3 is TGTGCCAGCAGGACCTCGGGACAGGGTACTCAGCCCCAGCATTTT. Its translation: CASRTSGQGTQPQHF.